This T cell receptor beta chain was found in a study of OX40 agonist ivuxolimab in advanced cancers. Whole-study context: Averaging about 60 years in age, with a range of about 23 to 90, the cohort was approximately 87% male.

Comments on this clone: The antigen remains unidentified.

Some clones are missing from TCRdb's copy, which holds only in-frame ones; the method was immunoSEQ multiplex PCR. The data contain more than 35,000 clones, around 80% of them singletons. The CDR3 has 15 amino acids. The V and J ends lost 2 bases and 0 bases respectively, with 10 bases between them. Looked up from germline, CDR1 is KGHSH and CDR2 is LQKENI. General observations from the study: It was also the case that some nonresponders had low normalized T-cell clonal expansion. In CD8+ T cells, expanded clones were on average more numerous than in CD4+.

The chain joins TRBV18 to TRBJ1-1; D remains unclear. Material: CD4+ or CD8+ T cells sorted from blood, obtained in a trial of the OX40 agonist ivuxolimab. The receptor was isolated from an adult with an advanced solid tumor such as melanoma, head and neck, liver or kidney cancer. The CDR3 sequence is CASSPSTLLNTEAFF. The CDR3 DNA follows: TGTGCCAGCTCACCATCCACCCTCCTGAACACTGAAGCTTTCTTT.